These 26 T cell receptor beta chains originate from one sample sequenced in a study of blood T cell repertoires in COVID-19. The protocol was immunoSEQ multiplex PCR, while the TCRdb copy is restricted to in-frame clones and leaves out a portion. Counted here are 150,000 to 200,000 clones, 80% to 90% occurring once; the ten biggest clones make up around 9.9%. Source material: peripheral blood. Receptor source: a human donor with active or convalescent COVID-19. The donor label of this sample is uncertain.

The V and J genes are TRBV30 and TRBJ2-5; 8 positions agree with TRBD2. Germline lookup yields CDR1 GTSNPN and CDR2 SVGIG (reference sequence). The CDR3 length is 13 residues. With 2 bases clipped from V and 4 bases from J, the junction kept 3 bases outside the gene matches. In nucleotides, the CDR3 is TGTGCCTGGAGTTATAGCGGGGCAGAGACCCAGTACTTC. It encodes CAWSYSGAETQYF.

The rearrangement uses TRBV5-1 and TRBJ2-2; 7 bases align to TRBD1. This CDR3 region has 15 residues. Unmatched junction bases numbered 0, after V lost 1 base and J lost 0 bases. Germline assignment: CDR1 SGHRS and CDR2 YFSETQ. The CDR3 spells CASSLTGANTGELFF. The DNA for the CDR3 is TGCGCCAGCAGCTTGACAGGGGCGAACACCGGGGAGCTGTTTTTT.

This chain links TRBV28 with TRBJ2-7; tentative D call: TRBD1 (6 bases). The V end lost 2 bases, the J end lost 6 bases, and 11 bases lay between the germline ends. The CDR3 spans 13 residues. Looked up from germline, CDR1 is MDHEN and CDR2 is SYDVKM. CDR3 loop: CASSLGGAGEQYF. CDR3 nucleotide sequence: TGTGCCAGCAGTTTAGGGGGCGCGGGCGAGCAGTACTTC. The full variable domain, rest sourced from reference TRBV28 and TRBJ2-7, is DVKVTQSSRYLVKRTGEKVFLECVQDMDHENMFWYRQDPGLGLRLIYFSYDVKMKEKGDIPEGYSVSREKKERFSLILESASTNQTSMYLCASSLGGAGEQYFGPGTRLTVT.

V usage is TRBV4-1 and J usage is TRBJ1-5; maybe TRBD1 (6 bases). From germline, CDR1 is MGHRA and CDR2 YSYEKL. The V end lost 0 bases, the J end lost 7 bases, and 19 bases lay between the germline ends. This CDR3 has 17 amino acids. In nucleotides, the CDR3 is TGCGCCAGCAGCCAAGATCGAGGGGGGGGCCCGGGGCAGCCCCAGCATTTT. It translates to CASSQDRGGGPGQPQHF.

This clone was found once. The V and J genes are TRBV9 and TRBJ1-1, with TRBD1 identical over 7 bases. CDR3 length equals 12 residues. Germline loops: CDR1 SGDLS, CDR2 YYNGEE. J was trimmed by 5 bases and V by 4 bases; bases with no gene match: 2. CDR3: CASSRDRTEAFF. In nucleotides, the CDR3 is TGTGCCAGCAGCCGGGACAGAACTGAAGCTTTCTTT. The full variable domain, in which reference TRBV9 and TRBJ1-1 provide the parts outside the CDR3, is DSGVTQTPKHLITATGQRVTLRCSPRSGDLSVYWYQQSLDQGLQFLIQYYNGEERAKGNILERFSAQQFPDLHSELNLSSLELGDSALYFCASSRDRTEAFFGQGTRLTVV.

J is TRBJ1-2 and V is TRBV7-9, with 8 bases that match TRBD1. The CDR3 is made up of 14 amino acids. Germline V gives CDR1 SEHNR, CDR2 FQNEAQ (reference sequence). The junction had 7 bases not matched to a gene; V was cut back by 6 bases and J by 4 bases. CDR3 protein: CASRRTGWSYGYTF. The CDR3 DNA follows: TGTGCCAGCAGGCGGACAGGGTGGTCCTATGGCTACACCTTC.

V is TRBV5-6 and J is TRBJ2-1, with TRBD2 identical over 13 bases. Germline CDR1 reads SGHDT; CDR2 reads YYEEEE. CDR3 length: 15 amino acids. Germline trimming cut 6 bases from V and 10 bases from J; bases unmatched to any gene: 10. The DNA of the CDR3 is TGTGCCAGCACCTCGGGACTAGCGGGAAGTGCCGAGCAGTTCTTC. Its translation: CASTSGLAGSAEQFF. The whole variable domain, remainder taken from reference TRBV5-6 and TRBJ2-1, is DAGVTQSPTHLIKTRGQQVTLRCSPKSGHDTVSWYQQALGQGPQFIFQYYEEEERQRGNFPDRFSGHQFPNYSSELNVNALLLGDSALYLCASTSGLAGSAEQFFGPGTRLTVL.

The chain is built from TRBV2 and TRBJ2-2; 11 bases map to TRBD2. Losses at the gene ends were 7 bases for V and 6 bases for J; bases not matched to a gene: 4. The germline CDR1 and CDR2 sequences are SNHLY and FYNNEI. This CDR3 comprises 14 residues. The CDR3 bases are TGTGCCAGCACCAGGACTAGCGGGTCCGGGGAGCTGTTTTTT. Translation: CASTRTSGSGELFF. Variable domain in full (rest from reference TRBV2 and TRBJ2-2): EPEVTQTPSHQVTQMGQEVILRCVPISNHLYFYWYRQILGQKVEFLVSFYNNEISEKSEIFDDQFSVERPDGSNFTLKIRSTKLEDSAMYFCASTRTSGSGELFFGEGSRLTVL.

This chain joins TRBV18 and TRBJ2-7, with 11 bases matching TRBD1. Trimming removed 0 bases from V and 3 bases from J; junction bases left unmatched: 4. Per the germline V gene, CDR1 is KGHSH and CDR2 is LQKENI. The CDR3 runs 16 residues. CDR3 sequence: CASSPPGTGGGYEQYF. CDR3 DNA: TGTGCCAGCTCACCACCCGGGACAGGGGGAGGCTACGAGCAGTACTTC.

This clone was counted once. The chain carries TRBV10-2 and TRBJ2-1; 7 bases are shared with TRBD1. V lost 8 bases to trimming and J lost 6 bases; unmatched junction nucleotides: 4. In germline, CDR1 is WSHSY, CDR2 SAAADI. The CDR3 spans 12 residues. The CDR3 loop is CASQGGFNEQFF. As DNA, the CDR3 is TGCGCCAGCCAAGGGGGCTTCAATGAGCAGTTCTTC.

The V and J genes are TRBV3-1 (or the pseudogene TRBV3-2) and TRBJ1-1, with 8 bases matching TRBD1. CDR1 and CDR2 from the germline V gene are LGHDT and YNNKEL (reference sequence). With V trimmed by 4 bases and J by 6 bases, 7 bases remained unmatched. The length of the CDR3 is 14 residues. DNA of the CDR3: TGTGCCAGCAGCCCGGACAGGGTTGTTGCTGAAGCTTTCTTT. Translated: CASSPDRVVAEAFF.

DNA of the CDR3: TGTGCCAGCTCACCGCGGACAGGTAGGAACACTGAAGCTTTCTTT. Amino acid sequence: CASSPRTGRNTEAFF. The V and J genes are TRBV18 and TRBJ1-1; 7 positions match TRBD1. Germline loops: CDR1 KGHSH, CDR2 LQKENI. The CDR3 runs to 15 residues. After removal of 3 bases from V and 1 base from J, the junction contained 5 bases not matched to a gene.

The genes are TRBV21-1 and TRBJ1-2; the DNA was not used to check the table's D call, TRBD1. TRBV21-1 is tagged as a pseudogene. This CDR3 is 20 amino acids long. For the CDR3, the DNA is TGTGCCAGCAGCAACCACCTTGAACAGGAGCCGCGACGAATAACCTATGGCTACACCTTC. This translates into CASSNHLEQEPRRITYGYTF.

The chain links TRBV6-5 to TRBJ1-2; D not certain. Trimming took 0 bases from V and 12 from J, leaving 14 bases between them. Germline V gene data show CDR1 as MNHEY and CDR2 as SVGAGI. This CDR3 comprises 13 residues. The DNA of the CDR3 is TGTGCCAGCAGTTACTCCTTCCTTGCGGTCGACACCTTC. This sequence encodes CASSYSFLAVDTF.

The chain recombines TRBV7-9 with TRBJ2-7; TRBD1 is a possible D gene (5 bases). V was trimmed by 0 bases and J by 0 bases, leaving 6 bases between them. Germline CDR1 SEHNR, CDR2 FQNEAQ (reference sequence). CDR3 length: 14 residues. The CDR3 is CASSLAQASYEQYF. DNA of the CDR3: TGTGCCAGCAGCTTAGCACAGGCCTCCTACGAGCAGTACTTC.

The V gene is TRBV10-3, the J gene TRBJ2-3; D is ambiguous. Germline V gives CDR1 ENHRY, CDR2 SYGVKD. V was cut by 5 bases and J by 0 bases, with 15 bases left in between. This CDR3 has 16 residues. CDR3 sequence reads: CAISSMTPTSTDTQYF. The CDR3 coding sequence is TGTGCCATCAGTTCTATGACACCCACAAGCACAGATACGCAGTATTTT.

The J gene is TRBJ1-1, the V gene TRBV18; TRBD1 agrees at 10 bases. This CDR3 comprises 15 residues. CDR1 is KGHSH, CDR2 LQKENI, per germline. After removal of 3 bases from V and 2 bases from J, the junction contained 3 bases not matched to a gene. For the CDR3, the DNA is TGTGCCAGCTCACCCATGACAGGGGGCAACACTGAAGCTTTCTTT. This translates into CASSPMTGGNTEAFF.

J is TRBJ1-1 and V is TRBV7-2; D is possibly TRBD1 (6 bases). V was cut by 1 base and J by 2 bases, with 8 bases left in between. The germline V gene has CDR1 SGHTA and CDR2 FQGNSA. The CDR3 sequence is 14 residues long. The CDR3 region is CASSLGTANTEAFF. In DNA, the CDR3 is TGTGCCAGCAGCTTAGGGACAGCAAACACTGAAGCTTTCTTT.

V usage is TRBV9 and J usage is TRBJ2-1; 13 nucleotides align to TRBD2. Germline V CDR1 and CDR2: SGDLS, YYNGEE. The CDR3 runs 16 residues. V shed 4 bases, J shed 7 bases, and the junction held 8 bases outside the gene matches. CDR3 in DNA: TGTGCCAGCAGCCCTAGGACTAGCGGGGGTATTAATGAGCAGTTCTTC. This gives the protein CASSPRTSGGINEQFF.

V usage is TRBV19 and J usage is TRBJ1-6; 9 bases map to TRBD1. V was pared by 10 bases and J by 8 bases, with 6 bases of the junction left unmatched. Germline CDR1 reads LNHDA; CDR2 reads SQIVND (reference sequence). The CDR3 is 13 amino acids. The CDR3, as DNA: TGTGCCACCGGGGACAGGGTGGATTCACCCCTCCACTTT. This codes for CATGDRVDSPLHF.

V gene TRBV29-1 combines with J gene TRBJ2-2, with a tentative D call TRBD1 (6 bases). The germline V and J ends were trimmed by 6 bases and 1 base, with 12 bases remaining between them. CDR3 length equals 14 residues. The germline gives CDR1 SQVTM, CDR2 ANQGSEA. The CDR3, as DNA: TGCAGCGTCCAGGGGCTAGGGAACACCGGGGAGCTGTTTTTT. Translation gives CSVQGLGNTGELFF.

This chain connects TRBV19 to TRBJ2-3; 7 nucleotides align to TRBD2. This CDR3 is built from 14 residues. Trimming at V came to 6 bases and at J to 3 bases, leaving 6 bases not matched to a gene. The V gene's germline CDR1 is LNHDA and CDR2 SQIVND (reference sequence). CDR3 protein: CASSEQAGTDTQYF. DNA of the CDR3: TGTGCCAGTAGCGAGCAAGCGGGGACAGATACGCAGTATTTT. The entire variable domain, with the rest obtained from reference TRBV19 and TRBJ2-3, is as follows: DGGITQSPKYLFRKEGQNVTLSCEQNLNHDAMYWYRQDPGQGLRLIYYSQIVNDFQKGDIAEGYSVSREKKESFPLTVTSAQKNPTAFYLCASSEQAGTDTQYFGPGTRLTVL.

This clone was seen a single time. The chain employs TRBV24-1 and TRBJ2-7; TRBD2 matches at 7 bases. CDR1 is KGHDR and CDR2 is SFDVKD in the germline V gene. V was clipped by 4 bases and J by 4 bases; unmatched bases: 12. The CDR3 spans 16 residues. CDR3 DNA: TGTGCCACCAGTGACCCCCGAAGCGGGATGGGGTACGAGCAGTACTTC. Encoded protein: CATSDPRSGMGYEQYF.

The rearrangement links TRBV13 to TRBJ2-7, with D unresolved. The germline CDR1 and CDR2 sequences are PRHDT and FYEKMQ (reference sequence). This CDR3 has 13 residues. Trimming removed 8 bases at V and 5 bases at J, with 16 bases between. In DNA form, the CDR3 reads TGTGCCAGCTCCCCCCCTATTAGCCACGAGCAGTACTTC. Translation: CASSPPISHEQYF.

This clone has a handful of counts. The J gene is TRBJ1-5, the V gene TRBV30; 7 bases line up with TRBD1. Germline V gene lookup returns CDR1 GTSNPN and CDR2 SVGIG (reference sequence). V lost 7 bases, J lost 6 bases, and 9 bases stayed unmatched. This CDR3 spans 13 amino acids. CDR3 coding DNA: TGTGCCTATTCAACAGGGGACAGTCAGCCCCAGCATTTT. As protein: CAYSTGDSQPQHF.

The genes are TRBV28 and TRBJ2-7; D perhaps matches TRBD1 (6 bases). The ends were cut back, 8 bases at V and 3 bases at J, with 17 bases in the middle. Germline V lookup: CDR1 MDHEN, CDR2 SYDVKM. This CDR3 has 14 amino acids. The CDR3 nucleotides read TGTGCCAGCTTTAACCGCCGGGACAACTACGAGCAGTACTTC. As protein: CASFNRRDNYEQYF. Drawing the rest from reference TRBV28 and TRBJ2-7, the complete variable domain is DVKVTQSSRYLVKRTGEKVFLECVQDMDHENMFWYRQDPGLGLRLIYFSYDVKMKEKGDIPEGYSVSREKKERFSLILESASTNQTSMYLCASFNRRDNYEQYFGPGTRLTVT.